This T cell receptor beta chain was sequenced in a study of T cells in Graves' hyperthyroidism and ophthalmopathy. Overall study results and limits: A median about 7 months before onset, the model predicted ophthalmopathy. Blood held most thyroid clonotypes expanded above 0.001 frequency. By a 13 V-J model, ophthalmopathy was set apart from stable hyperthyroidism.

Diagnosis rested on symptoms, serum thyroxine and TRAb, thyroid ultrasound, and orbital computed tomography. Amplified regions were TCR beta CDR3 sequences from RNA transcripts. The TCR CDR3 was amplified in a first-round RT-PCR using the HTBI primer set. TCRdb fed the multiplex PCR reads into MiXCR, producing one record per CDR3 protein. The sample lists approximately 690,000 distinct CDR3 sequences, 13% to 15% seen once, with about an eighth in the top ten. Trimming removed 1 base from V and 3 bases from J, with 10 bases in between. Germline CDR1 and CDR2: SEHNR and FQNEAQ (reference sequence). CDR3 size: 15 residues. This clonotype was seen at least ten times. Its antigen is as yet unknown.

The sequenced sample was blood. The chain links TRBV7-9 to TRBJ1-3, with D tentatively TRBD1 (5 bases). The source of this sequence is a woman in her fifties or sixties with Graves' ophthalmopathy. CDR3 region: CASSLDRIFGNTIYF. Here the CDR3 DNA reads TGTGCCAGCAGCTTAGACAGGATATTTGGAAACACCATATATTTT.